These 17 T cell receptor beta chains originate from one sample sequenced in a study of T cell responses to AZD1222 COVID-19 vaccine. This table comes from immunoSEQ multiplex PCR, and its TCRdb copy is limited to in-frame clones, with some not included. In the table there are 150,000 to 200,000 clones, 93% of which are singletons. Source: peripheral blood, taken on day 0 of AZD1222 vaccination. All receptors derive from an adult in good health.

The CDR3 protein is CASSLMGAQETQYF. DNA for the CDR3: TGTGCCAGCAGTTTAATGGGGGCACAGGAGACCCAGTACTTC. The chain recombines TRBV27 with TRBJ2-5, with D perhaps matching TRBD1 (6 bases). Germline V gives CDR1 MNHEY, CDR2 SMNVEV (reference sequence). Trimming stripped 2 bases from V and 5 bases from J, with 12 bases between. This CDR3 region has 14 residues.

The rearrangement uses TRBV5-6 and TRBJ2-7; D unresolved. Germline values: CDR1 SGHDT, CDR2 YYEEEE. The V and J ends lost 1 base and 5 bases respectively, with 7 bases between them. The CDR3 is made up of 12 amino acids. CDR3 loop: CASSLLANEQYF. CDR3 in DNA: TGTGCCAGCAGCTTGCTGGCTAACGAGCAGTACTTC.

The chain combines TRBV6-5 with TRBJ2-1, with 7 positions matching TRBD2. Germline CDR1 is MNHEY and CDR2 is SVGAGI. V lost 2 bases, J lost 3 bases, and 4 bases stayed unmatched. The CDR3 extends over 15 amino acids. CDR3 sequence (DNA): TGTGCCAGCAGTTACGCGGCTAGCGGCTACAATGAGCAGTTCTTC. Translated: CASSYAASGYNEQFF.

The chain recombines TRBV6-6 with TRBJ2-6, with D possibly being TRBD1 or TRBD2 (5 bases each). Looked up from germline, CDR1 is MNHNY and CDR2 is SVGAGI (reference sequence). The CDR3 has 16 residues. Trimming removed 8 bases at V and 0 bases at J, with 14 bases between. The CDR3 loop is CASDPKGSSGANVLTF. In DNA form, the CDR3 reads TGTGCCAGCGACCCAAAGGGGAGCTCTGGGGCCAACGTCCTGACTTTC.

The J gene is TRBJ2-1, the V gene TRBV9, with D uncertain. This CDR3 region has 14 residues. The germline V gene encodes CDR1 SGDLS and CDR2 YYNGEE. Trimming removed 1 base at V and 5 bases at J, with 10 bases between. The CDR3 region is CASSVSLADNEQFF. The CDR3 bases are TGTGCCAGCAGCGTAAGCCTGGCCGACAATGAGCAGTTCTTC.

This clone was counted between two and nine times. The chain recombines TRBV5-1 with TRBJ1-4; unclear D gene. Trimming removed 1 base from V and 7 bases from J, with 14 bases in between. The V gene's germline CDR1 is SGHRS and CDR2 YFSETQ. The CDR3 extends over 15 amino acids. The CDR3 sequence is CASSLMRFAGEKLFF. The CDR3 DNA sequence: TGCGCCAGCAGCTTGATGAGGTTCGCCGGTGAAAAACTGTTTTTT.

The chain is built from TRBV27 and TRBJ1-1; 9 bases fit TRBD1. The V and J ends lost 6 bases and 1 base, in that order; junction bases with no gene match: 12. This CDR3 region has 17 residues. The germline CDR1 and CDR2 sequences are MNHEY and SMNVEV (reference sequence). As DNA, the CDR3 is TGTGCCAGCAGCCGGATAACCGGGACAGGGAAGAACACTGAAGCTTTCTTT. It specifies CASSRITGTGKNTEAFF.

This clone was picked up one time. J is TRBJ2-7 and V is TRBV3-1 (or the pseudogene TRBV3-2); D is unresolved. With 4 bases removed from V and 7 bases from J, the gap between germline ends came to 14 bases. Germline loops: CDR1 LGHDT, CDR2 YNNKEL (reference sequence). The CDR3 runs to 13 residues. Here the CDR3 DNA reads TGTGCCAGCAGCCCCCAAGGCCCGCGGGAGCAGTACTTC. It encodes CASSPQGPREQYF.

The V and J genes are TRBV2 and TRBJ1-2; no clear D. V was shortened by 7 bases and J by 8 bases, with 20 bases between the two germline ends. Germline V gene lookup returns CDR1 SNHLY and CDR2 FYNNEI. The CDR3 runs to 14 residues. The CDR3 sequence: CASKHPASVIGYTF. DNA of the CDR3: TGTGCCAGCAAGCATCCGGCCTCCGTTATCGGCTACACCTTC.

This rearrangement joins TRBV5-1 to TRBJ2-5; 7 nucleotides align to TRBD2. Germline V gene data show CDR1 as SGHRS and CDR2 as YFSETQ. The CDR3 is 16 residues long. After removal of 4 bases from V and 1 base from J, the junction contained 10 bases not matched to a gene. The CDR3 is CASSALPGGGQETQYF. CDR3 sequence (DNA): TGCGCCAGCAGCGCCCTACCGGGCGGGGGCCAAGAGACCCAGTACTTC. The complete variable domain, with remaining parts taken from reference TRBV5-1 and TRBJ2-5, reads KAGVTQTPRYLIKTRGQQVTLSCSPISGHRSVSWYQQTPGQGLQFLFEYFSETQRNKGNFPGRFSGRQFSNSRSEMNVSTLELGDSALYLCASSALPGGGQETQYFGPGTRLLVL.

V gene TRBV5-1 combines with J gene TRBJ1-1; 7 positions match TRBD1. The CDR3 consists of 15 residues. Trimming at V came to 2 bases and at J to 5 bases, leaving 9 bases not matched to a gene. Germline CDR1 and CDR2: SGHRS and YFSETQ. The CDR3 DNA reads TGCGCCAGCAGCTTCACCCAGGACAGGCGGACTGAAGCTTTCTTT. Residues: CASSFTQDRRTEAFF.

The chain joins TRBV12-3 or TRBV12-4 to TRBJ1-2; 7 bases line up with TRBD1. The junction had 1 base not matched to a gene; V was cut back by 3 bases and J by 6 bases. This CDR3 region has 12 residues. The CDR3 sequence: CASSFRGHGYTF. The DNA of the CDR3 is TGTGCCAGCAGTTTTAGGGGGCATGGCTACACCTTC.

The chain carries TRBV13 and TRBJ1-1; D is undetermined. The CDR3 has 12 amino acids. V was pared by 3 bases and J by 8 bases, with 10 bases between. CDR1 is PRHDT, CDR2 FYEKMQ, per germline (reference sequence). CDR3 amino acids: CASSFPQAEAFF. The DNA for the CDR3 is TGTGCCAGCAGCTTTCCCCAGGCAGAAGCTTTCTTT. Drawing the rest from reference TRBV13 and TRBJ1-1, the complete variable domain is AAGVIQSPRHLIKEKRETATLKCYPIPRHDTVYWYQQGPGQDPQFLISFYEKMQSDKGSIPDRFSAQQFSDYHSELNMSSLELGDSALYFCASSFPQAEAFFGQGTRLTVV.

The chain recombines TRBV29-1 with TRBJ1-2, with 7 bases fitting TRBD1. With 6 bases clipped from V and 2 bases from J, the junction kept 9 bases outside the gene matches. This CDR3 is built from 14 residues. The germline gives CDR1 SQVTM, CDR2 ANQGSEA. The CDR3 DNA reads as TGCAGCGTGGCAGGGACAGATCCAAACTATGGCTACACCTTC. It translates to CSVAGTDPNYGYTF.

This chain joins TRBV2 and TRBJ2-2; 8 bases map to TRBD1. The CDR3 has 14 residues. Trimming cost V 8 bases and J 7 bases; bases outside gene matches: 9. Germline CDR1 SNHLY, CDR2 FYNNEI. CDR3 protein: CASYRGEVVGELFF. The DNA of the CDR3 is TGTGCCAGCTACAGGGGGGAGGTGGTCGGGGAGCTGTTTTTT.

The chain recombines TRBV29-1 with TRBJ1-4; no clear D gene. The CDR3 extends over 12 amino acids. Germline CDR1 is SQVTM and CDR2 is ANQGSEA. Trimming shortened V by 2 bases and J by 10 bases, and 11 bases separated the two germline ends. CDR3 DNA: TGCAGCGTTGAAAGCTGGGGTGGAAAACTGTTTTTT. This translates into CSVESWGGKLFF.

The chain uses TRBV12-3 or TRBV12-4 and TRBJ1-2, with D unclear. Trimming shortened V by 7 bases and J by 9 bases, and 15 bases separated the two germline ends. The CDR3 consists of 12 residues. The CDR3 reads CASTVEGLSYTF. The CDR3 coding sequence is TGTGCCAGCACCGTGGAAGGGTTAAGCTACACCTTC.